This T cell receptor (beta chain) comes out of a study of blood T cell repertoires in COVID-19. The CDR3 is made up of 13 amino acids. Germline V gene sequence: CDR1 SGDLS, CDR2 YYNGEE. The ends lost 4 bases at V and 8 bases at J; junction bases unmatched: 8. Sequencing was performed with immunoSEQ multiplex PCR; in TCRdb, only in-frame clones are kept and a portion is missing. The sample lists about 30,000 clones, roughly 84% seen once, with more than 10% in the top ten. This clone occurred a few times. The chain has TRBV9 and TRBJ1-2, with 7 positions matching TRBD1. This receptor was taken from a human donor in a cohort sampled during active COVID-19. The sample taken for sequencing was peripheral blood. The CDR3, as DNA: TGTGCCAGCAGCTATTCGGACAGGAACGGCTACACCTTC. Residues: CASSYSDRNGYTF.